The clone carrying this T cell receptor beta chain was seen just once. Germline CDR1 SEHNR, CDR2 FQNEAQ (reference sequence). This CDR3 region has 13 residues. The V gene lost 5 bases and the J gene lost 1 base, with 8 bases spanning the gap. The repertoire was sequenced with immunoSEQ multiplex PCR; TCRdb's copy has only in-frame clones and lacks some. The profile shows 270,000 or so clones, under 95% of them singletons. This record belongs to a study of blood T cell repertoires in COVID-19. Source material: PBMCs or T cells enriched from blood (not recorded which). The chain employs TRBV7-9 and TRBJ1-1; D call uncertain. The TCR was taken from a woman aged 40 to 50 with acute COVID-19. This chain's CDR3 is CASSLTSNTEAFF. CDR3 nucleotide sequence: TGTGCCAGCAGCCTCACTTCGAACACTGAAGCTTTCTTT.